This T cell receptor beta chain originates from a study of T-cell memory formation after mild COVID-19. Across the study: For the most part, TCR clusters were specific to one donor.

Employing constant-segment primers, 5'RACE generated TCR alpha and TCR beta cDNA libraries bearing sample barcodes and UMIs. TCRdb reanalysed the 5' RACE reads using MiXCR and keeps one entry per CDR3 protein. The data hold fewer than 650,000 distinct CDR3 sequences, with roughly 17% observed a single time. Study-wide points: Pre-infection memory carried some responding clones, suggesting that cross-reactive memory joined.

V was trimmed by 4 bases and J by 5 bases, leaving 13 bases between them. The CDR3 sequence is 13 residues long. CDR1 is SGHRS, CDR2 YFSETQ, per germline. This clonotype was seen more than once but under ten times. The antigen remains undetermined. This clonotype was obtained from an adult woman who had mild COVID-19 (a few samples of this study predate the infection). Cell type and time point are not known. Sequencing used PBMCs or a T cell subset sorted from them (not recorded which). V is TRBV5-1 and J is TRBJ2-7, with D possibly TRBD2 on 6 matching bases. The CDR3 sequence is CASSTGVINEQYF. The CDR3 region has the DNA TGCGCCAGCAGCACGGGAGTTATTAACGAGCAGTACTTC.